This TCR beta chain emerged from a study of cytomegalovirus exposure and HLA in healthy donors. Regarding the study as a whole: A likely sequencing artifact accounted for one observed cluster of highly shared sequence variants. What a later analysis showed was that several of the most significant clusters appeared linked to common viral pathogens. A further, later analysis showed that HLA-associated TCR beta chains (compared with equally common others) were more clonally expanded.

Points on this clone: What it binds is unknown.

Every donor was a healthy person donating bone marrow. It was with 60 Vbeta and 13 Jbeta primers that the PCR ran. Produced via immunoSEQ multiplex PCR; TCRdb's table is partial and in-frame only. The table includes about 230,000 clones, 85% to 90% detected once. The V end lost 5 bases, the J end lost 2 bases, and 16 bases lay between the germline ends. The CDR3 has 16 residues. Germline V gives CDR1 SGHAT, CDR2 FQNNGV. The clonotype originates from a woman aged 18-29 years in good health and CMV-seronegative. The specimen was PBMCs. The chain employs TRBV11-2 and TRBJ1-3; possibly TRBD1 for D (6 bases). The CDR3 DNA follows: TGTGCCAGCAGCCCCCAGGACAGATTGGCTGGAAACACCATATATTTT. It is translated as CASSPQDRLAGNTIYF.